This T cell receptor beta chain was obtained from a study of blood T cell repertoires in COVID-19. In the study overall: Italy, Spain and the United States were the sources of the convalescent and acute COVID-19 samples. Sources were T cells, B-cell-depleted T cells, or PBMCs; the material itself was cDNA or gDNA.

Source study methods: Amplifying reference gene primers gave estimates of nucleated cell counts. The table came from immunoSEQ multiplex PCR; TCRdb's copy has only in-frame clones and leaves some out. Clonal size and the V and J genes are those of that table, whereas D and trimming came from the DNA. The sample records around 68,000 clones, around 88% being singletons. The V and J ends lost 3 bases and 4 bases, in that order; junction bases with no gene match: 9. Germline CDR1 is LNHDA and CDR2 is SQIVND (reference sequence). The CDR3 consists of 16 residues. It was during active infection that Seattle patients were enrolled and then longitudinally followed.

The sequencing sample was made of peripheral blood. The genes are TRBV19 and TRBJ2-1; 7 nucleotides agree with TRBD1. This receptor was identified in a man aged 40-55 years with COVID-19, enrolled during active disease. In nucleotides, the CDR3 is TGTGCCAGTAGTATTCCGAACAGGGGCGATTACAATGAGCAGTTCTTC. As protein: CASSIPNRGDYNEQFF.